This T cell receptor (beta chain) came from a study of T cell responses to AZD1222 COVID-19 vaccine. Study results and caveats: Across spike, vaccine-associated CD4 TCRs were found, dominant at 160-218 and 743-854.

J gave up 8 bases and V 5 bases, and 14 bases lay outside the gene matches. The germline V gene has CDR1 MGHDK and CDR2 SYGVNS. This CDR3 region has 15 residues. For this clone: The antigen is not known.

The repertoire was sequenced with immunoSEQ multiplex PCR; TCRdb's copy has only in-frame clones and lacks some. The table lists 110,000 or so clones, approximately 90% of them singletons, with about 6.8% in the top ten. The TCR comes from an adult who received the AZD1222 COVID-19 vaccine. The chain is built from TRBV25-1 and TRBJ1-1; 7 nucleotides match TRBD1. The sequencing here drew on peripheral blood, taken 28 days after the second AZD1222 dose. In nucleotides, the CDR3 is TGTGCCAGCAGTTCCACGTGGACAGGACTAACCGAAGCTTTCTTT. It encodes CASSSTWTGLTEAFF.